These T cell receptor beta chains were read from a single sample in a study of cytotoxic CD8 clonotypes in ibrutinib-treated CLL. The data were produced by immunoSEQ multiplex PCR, yet TCRdb's version contains in-frame clones alone and is incomplete. The sample contains over 65,000 clones, roughly two thirds of which appear only once. Sequenced material: PBMCs, taken after 12 months of ibrutinib treatment. The origin of the receptors is a human donor with chronic lymphocytic leukemia. The conserved cysteine and the conserved F or W are not part of the CDR3 here. D genes are given only for firm matches. Clone sizes are given selectively: once, few, many, or a class where the clone is expanded.

D: NA; V: TRBV5-1; J: TRBJ2-5; size: NA; CDR3: ASSLKGGAEETQY
D: NA; V: TRBV2; J: TRBJ1-2; size: NA; CDR3: ASRGTRRYGYT
D: NA; V: TRBV5-4; J: TRBJ2-5; size: NA; CDR3: ASSREQETQY
D: NA; V: TRBV5-6; J: TRBJ2-7; size: NA; CDR3: ASSLQQGEQY
D: NA; V: TRBV9; J: TRBJ1-4; size: NA; CDR3: ASSPGFTNEKLF
D: NA; V: TRBV6-1; J: TRBJ1-2; size: few; CDR3: ASSESPGRGGYT
D: TRBD1; V: TRBV19; J: TRBJ1-2; size: NA; CDR3: ASNYRGLGYT
D: NA; V: TRBV9; J: TRBJ2-1; size: NA; CDR3: ASNLGAGIYNEQF
D: NA; V: TRBV15; J: TRBJ1-3; size: NA; CDR3: ATSRRQESSGNTIY
D: NA; V: TRBV27; J: TRBJ1-6; size: NA; CDR3: ASSPGRRSSYNSPLH
D: NA; V: TRBV5-1; J: TRBJ2-3; size: NA; CDR3: ASSLGIGSDTQY
D: NA; V: TRBV30; J: TRBJ2-5; size: NA; CDR3: AWSGTGRLETQY